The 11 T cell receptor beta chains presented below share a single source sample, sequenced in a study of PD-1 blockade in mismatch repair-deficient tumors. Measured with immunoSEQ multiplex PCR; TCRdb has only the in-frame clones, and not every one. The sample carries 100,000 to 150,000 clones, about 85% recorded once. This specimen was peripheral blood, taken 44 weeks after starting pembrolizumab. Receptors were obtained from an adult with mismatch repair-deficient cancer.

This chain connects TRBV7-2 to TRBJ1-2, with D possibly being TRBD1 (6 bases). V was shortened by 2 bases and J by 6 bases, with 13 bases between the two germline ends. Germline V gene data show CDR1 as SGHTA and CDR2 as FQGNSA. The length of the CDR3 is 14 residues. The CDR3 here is CASSLLEQGDGYTF. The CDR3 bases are TGTGCCAGCAGCTTACTCGAACAGGGCGATGGCTACACCTTC. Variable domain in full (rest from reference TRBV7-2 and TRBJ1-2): GAGVSQSPSNKVTEKGKDVELRCDPISGHTALYWYRQSLGQGLEFLIYFQGNSAPDKSGLPSDRFSAERTGGSVSTLTIQRTQQEDSAVYLCASSLLEQGDGYTFGSGTRLTVV.

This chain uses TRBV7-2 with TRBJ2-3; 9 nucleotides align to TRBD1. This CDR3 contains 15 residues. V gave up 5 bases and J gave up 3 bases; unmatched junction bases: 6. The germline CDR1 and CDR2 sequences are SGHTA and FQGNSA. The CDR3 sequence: CASSENRGRTDTQYF. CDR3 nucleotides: TGTGCCAGCAGCGAAAACAGGGGGCGGACAGATACGCAGTATTTT.

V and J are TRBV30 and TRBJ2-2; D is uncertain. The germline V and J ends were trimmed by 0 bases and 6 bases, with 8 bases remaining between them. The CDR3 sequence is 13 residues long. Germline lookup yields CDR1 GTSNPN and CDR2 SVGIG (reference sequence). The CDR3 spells CAWSVSDPGELFF. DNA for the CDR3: TGTGCCTGGAGTGTTTCAGACCCCGGGGAGCTGTTTTTT.

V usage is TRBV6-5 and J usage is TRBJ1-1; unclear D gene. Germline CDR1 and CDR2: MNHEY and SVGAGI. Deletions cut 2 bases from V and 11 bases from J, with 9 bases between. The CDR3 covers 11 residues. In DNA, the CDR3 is TGTGCCAGCAGTTACCGGGATCGGGCTTTCTTT. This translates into CASSYRDRAFF.

The DNA for the CDR3 is TGTGCCAGCAGTTACTCAGGGGCCCGGAACACTGAAGCTTTCTTT. Translated: CASSYSGARNTEAFF. This chain connects TRBV6-6 to TRBJ1-1; tentatively, D is TRBD1 (5 bases). This CDR3 is built from 15 residues. Germline V CDR1 and CDR2: MNHNY, SVGAGI (reference sequence). Trimming cost V 0 bases and J 1 base, with 9 bases left between them.

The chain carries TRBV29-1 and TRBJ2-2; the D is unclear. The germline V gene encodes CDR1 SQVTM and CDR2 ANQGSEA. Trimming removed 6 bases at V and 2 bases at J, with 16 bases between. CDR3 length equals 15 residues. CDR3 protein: CSVSPPGSNTGELFF. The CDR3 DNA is TGCAGCGTCTCCCCCCCAGGCAGTAACACCGGGGAGCTGTTTTTT.

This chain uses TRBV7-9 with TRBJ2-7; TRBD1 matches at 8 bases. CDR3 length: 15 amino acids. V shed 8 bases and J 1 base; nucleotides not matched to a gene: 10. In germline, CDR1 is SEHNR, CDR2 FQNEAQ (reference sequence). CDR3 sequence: CASGLGQGVSYEQYF. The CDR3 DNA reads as TGTGCCAGCGGCCTCGGACAGGGAGTTTCCTACGAGCAGTACTTC.

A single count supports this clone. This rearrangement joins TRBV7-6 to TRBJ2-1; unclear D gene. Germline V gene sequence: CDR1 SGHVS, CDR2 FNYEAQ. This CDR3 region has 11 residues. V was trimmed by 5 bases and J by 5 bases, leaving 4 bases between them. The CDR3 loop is CASSNHNEQFF. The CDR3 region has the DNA TGTGCCAGCAGCAATCACAATGAGCAGTTCTTC.

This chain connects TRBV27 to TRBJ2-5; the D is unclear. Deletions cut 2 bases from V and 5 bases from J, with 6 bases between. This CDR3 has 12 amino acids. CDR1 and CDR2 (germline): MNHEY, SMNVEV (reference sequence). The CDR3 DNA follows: TGTGCCAGCAGTTTAGGGATGGAGACCCAGTACTTC. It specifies CASSLGMETQYF.

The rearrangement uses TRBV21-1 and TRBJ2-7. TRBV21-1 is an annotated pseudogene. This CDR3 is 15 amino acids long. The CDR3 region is CASSMLTHSGGEQYF. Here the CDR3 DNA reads TGTGCCAGCAGCATGTTAACTCACAGTGGCGGAGAGCAGTACTTC.

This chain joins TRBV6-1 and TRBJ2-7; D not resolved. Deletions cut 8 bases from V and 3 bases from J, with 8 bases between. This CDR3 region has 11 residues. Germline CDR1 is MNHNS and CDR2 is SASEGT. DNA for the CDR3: TGTGCCAGCCGACTGAACTACGAGCAGTACTTC. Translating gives CASRLNYEQYF.